The rows below give T cell receptor beta chains drawn from one sample of a study of T cell changes during pregnancy in multiple sclerosis. Some clones are missing from TCRdb's copy, which holds only in-frame ones; the method was immunoSEQ multiplex PCR. This sample has approximately 39,000 clones, with about 92% found just once. Material: PBMCs (not recorded whether the cells were cultured). The receptors were gathered from a female donor with multiple sclerosis, enrolled in a pregnancy study. CDR3s include the opening cysteine and the closing phenylalanine or tryptophan. Each record gives: clone size, D gene, J gene, V gene, CDR3 DNA, CDR3 protein. D genes are given only for firm matches. Clone size, where shown, is once, few, many, or a class for clones that have expanded.

>.|TRBD2|TRBJ2-1|TRBV5-1
TGCGCCAGCAGCTTGGGGGGACTAGCGGGAGTCAATGAGCAGTTCTTC
CASSLGGLAGVNEQFF
>.|.|TRBJ1-1|TRBV27
TGTGCCAGCAGTTTGGACAATTTGGGGAACACTGAAGCTTTCTTT
CASSLDNLGNTEAFF
>.|.|TRBJ1-1|TRBV6-6
TGTGCCGCCGAGGAGGGGGACACTGAAGCTTTCTTT
CAAEEGDTEAFF
>.|TRBD1|TRBJ1-1|TRBV28
TGTGCCAGCAGACCTGGACAGGGGGTTAGCACTGAAGCTTTCTTT
CASRPGQGVSTEAFF
>.|.|TRBJ2-1|TRBV11-3
TGTGCCAGCAGCTTAGATGCGTACTACCACAATGAGCAGTTCTTC
CASSLDAYYHNEQFF
>.|TRBD1|TRBJ1-3|TRBV30
TGTGCCTGGAGTTCTCACCCCGGGACAGGTGGAAACACCATATATTTT
CAWSSHPGTGGNTIYF
>.|TRBD2|TRBJ2-7|TRBV10-3
TGTGCCACCAGATCCGGGACTAGCGCAACCTACGAGCAGTACTTC
CATRSGTSATYEQYF
>.|TRBD2|TRBJ2-3|TRBV29-1
TGCAGCGTCCAGCGGGAGGTGGCAGATACGCAGTATTTT
CSVQREVADTQYF
>.|.|TRBJ1-1|TRBV14
TGTGCCAGCAGCCAAGAGACAGTCGGCAAAGCTTTCTTT
CASSQETVGKAFF
>.|TRBD2|TRBJ2-2|TRBV6-1
TGTGCCACTCCGGGAGGCCCGAACACCGGGGAGCTGTTTTTT
CATPGGPNTGELFF
>.|.|TRBJ1-2|TRBV19
TGTGCCAGTAATTCACCCCAGGGTACTAACTATGGCTACACCTTC
CASNSPQGTNYGYTF
>.|TRBD1|TRBJ2-7|TRBV4-2
TGTGCCAGCAGCCAAGCCGGGACAGCAAAATCCTACGAGCAGTACTTC
CASSQAGTAKSYEQYF
>.|TRBD2|TRBJ2-3|TRBV7-3
TGTGCCAGCAGCTTATACCTAGCGGGAGGAGATACGCAGTATTTT
CASSLYLAGGDTQYF
>.|.|TRBJ2-2|TRBV30
TGTGCCTGGAGCTGGGGCGGGGAGCTGTTTTTT
CAWSWGGELFF
>.|TRBD1|TRBJ2-7|TRBV2
TGTGCCAGCAGTGAACAGGGACAGAGCTCCTACGAGCAGTACTTC
CASSEQGQSSYEQYF
>.|TRBD1|TRBJ1-1|TRBV28
TGTGCCAGCAGCTCGACAGGGGGCTTCACTGAAGCTTTCTTT
CASSSTGGFTEAFF
>.|.|TRBJ2-1|TRBV11-3
TGTGCCAGCAGCTTAGGTGAGACTACAGACTCCTACAATGAGCAGTTCTTC
CASSLGETTDSYNEQFF
>.|.|TRBJ2-4|TRBV27
TGTGCCAGGTTCCAGGGAGTCCACATTCAGTACTTC
CARFQGVHIQYF
>.|.|TRBJ2-2|TRBV5-6
TGTGCCAGCAGCCCTATCTCAACCGGGGAGCTGTTTTTT
CASSPISTGELFF
>.|.|TRBJ2-2|TRBV5-1
TGCGCCAGCAGGGGAAGCGGGAACACCGGGGAGCTGTTTTTT
CASRGSGNTGELFF
>once|.|TRBJ1-1|TRBV19
TGTGCCAGTAGTATAGCAGGCAGCAACACTGAAGCTTTCTTT
CASSIAGSNTEAFF
>.|.|TRBJ2-1|TRBV19
TGTGCCAGTAGTATAGCAAGGAGCTCCTACAATGAGCAGTTCTTC
CASSIARSSYNEQFF
>.|TRBD2|TRBJ2-1|TRBV9
TGTGCCAGCAGCAGTAGCGGGAGCTCCTACAATGAGCAGTTCTTC
CASSSSGSSYNEQFF
>.|TRBD1|TRBJ2-5|TRBV28
TGTGCCAGCAGTGGGACAGGGGGCAGGCCAGAGACCCAGTACTTC
CASSGTGGRPETQYF
>.|TRBD1|TRBJ1-1|TRBV5-1
TGCGCCAGCTCCGTCCGGGACAGGGAATCTGAAGCTTTCTTT
CASSVRDRESEAFF
>.|.|TRBJ2-1|TRBV7-3
TGTGCCAGCAGCCCCCGTCGGGGCTCCTACAATGAGCAGTTCTTC
CASSPRRGSYNEQFF
>.|TRBD1|TRBJ2-7|TRBV18
TGTGCCAGCTCAGATCGACAGGGGGCCCATTACGAGCAGTACTTC
CASSDRQGAHYEQYF
>.|.|TRBJ2-1|TRBV7-9
TGTGCCAGCAGCTTAAGCCCTTACAATGAGCAGTTCTTC
CASSLSPYNEQFF
>.|TRBD1|TRBJ1-2|TRBV28
TGTGCCGTCCGGGACAGAGCTAACTATGGCTACACCTTC
CAVRDRANYGYTF
>.|TRBD2|TRBJ2-1|TRBV10-1
TGCGCCAGCAGTGAGTCCTCGACTAGCGATTCTCAGTTCTTC
CASSESSTSDSQFF
>.|.|TRBJ1-2|TRBV11-2
TGTGCCAGCAGCCCTGAGGAGGCTGGCTACACCTTC
CASSPEEAGYTF
>.|TRBD1|TRBJ1-3|TRBV7-9
TGTGCCAGCAGCTTTTTTAGGGGGCAGTTCTCTGGAAACACCATATATTTT
CASSFFRGQFSGNTIYF
>.|.|TRBJ2-2|TRBV13
TGTGCCAGCAGTTACACCGGGGAGCTGTTTTTT
CASSYTGELFF
>.|TRBD1|TRBJ1-2|TRBV6-6
TGTGCCAGCAGTTTCGACCTACAGGGGGCAGGCTACACCTTC
CASSFDLQGAGYTF
>.|TRBD2|TRBJ2-1|TRBV28
TGTGCCAGCAGTGAGACTAGCGGGAGGGCCAATGAGCAGTTCTTC
CASSETSGRANEQFF
>.|TRBD1|TRBJ1-1|TRBV30
TGTGCCTGGAGTCTCGGTGGGACAGGTCCTTTGGGCACTGAAGCTTTCTTT
CAWSLGGTGPLGTEAFF
>.|TRBD2|TRBJ2-1|TRBV19
TGTGCCAGTGGATTGACTAGCGGGGCTCGCAATGAGCAGTTCTTC
CASGLTSGARNEQFF
>.|TRBD2|TRBJ2-7|TRBV7-2
TGTGCCAGCAGCTTTTTAGCGGGGACCCCCTACGAGCAGTACTTC
CASSFLAGTPYEQYF
>.|.|TRBJ1-2|TRBV11-2
TGTGCCAGCAGCTACGGACAGACGGGGGGGTATGGCTACACCTTC
CASSYGQTGGYGYTF
>.|TRBD2|TRBJ2-1|TRBV10-3
TGTGCCACCTGGACTAGCGGGCCTAGCTCCTACAATGAGCAGTTCTTC
CATWTSGPSSYNEQFF
>.|TRBD2|TRBJ2-3|TRBV5-6
TGTGCCAGCAGCTCGACCGGGACTAGCGGCACAGATACGCAGTATTTT
CASSSTGTSGTDTQYF
>.|TRBD1|TRBJ1-2|TRBV10-3
TGTGCCATCGGTAGGGACAGGGGTGTCGATGGCTACACCTTC
CAIGRDRGVDGYTF
>.|.|TRBJ1-2|TRBV4-3
TGCGCCAGCAGCCAAGCCCAAATTTCCGGGAACTATGGCTACACCTTC
CASSQAQISGNYGYTF
>.|TRBD2|TRBJ2-7|TRBV27
TGTGCCAGCATAGGCCGGGGACTAGGCTCCTACGAGCAGTACTTC
CASIGRGLGSYEQYF
>once|TRBD2|TRBJ2-7|TRBV6-1
TGTGCCAGCAGGACTAGCGGATTACTCTACGAGCAGTACTTC
CASRTSGLLYEQYF
>.|.|TRBJ2-1|TRBV19
TGTGCCAGTCAGCTTGGGTCCTACAATGAGCAGTTCTTC
CASQLGSYNEQFF
>.|.|TRBJ1-2|TRBV30
TGTGCCTGGACGCAGGGTACTAACTATGGCTACACCTTC
CAWTQGTNYGYTF
>.|TRBD2|TRBJ2-1|TRBV27
TGTGCCAGCAGTTCTGGACTAGCGGGAGCTAATGAGCAGTTCTTC
CASSSGLAGANEQFF
>.|TRBD2|TRBJ2-3|TRBV10-1
TGCGCCAGCAGTGAGTCCCGGACCGGGGGGGCAGATACGCAGTATTTT
CASSESRTGGADTQYF
>few|.|TRBJ1-2|TRBV6-1
TGTGCCAGCAGTGTCGGAGGGGGGGCGCTCAGCTATGGCTACACCTTC
CASSVGGGALSYGYTF
>.|TRBD1|TRBJ1-4|TRBV9
TGTGCCAGCAGCGTAGGCCCCGGACGGACAGGCACAACTAATGAAAAACTGTTTTTT
CASSVGPGRTGTTNEKLFF
>.|TRBD2|TRBJ2-7|TRBV7-2
TGTGCCAGCAGCCCAACTCGGGGAGGGGCGCTCTACGAGCAGTACTTC
CASSPTRGGALYEQYF
>.|.|TRBJ2-3|TRBV5-1
TGCGCCAGCAGCACCTCCCGCGGCACAGATACGCAGTATTTT
CASSTSRGTDTQYF
>.|.|TRBJ2-1|TRBV11-2
TGTGCCAGCAGCATAGAGAGGAGGAGCTCCTACAATGAGCAGTTCTTC
CASSIERRSSYNEQFF
>.|.|TRBJ1-3|TRBV12-5
TGTGCTAGTAAGGGAACTGGAAACACCATATATTTT
CASKGTGNTIYF
>.|.|TRBJ2-7|TRBV10-3
TGTGCCATCAGTGAAAGCCTGGAACACGAGCAGTACTTC
CAISESLEHEQYF
>.|.|TRBJ2-3|TRBV5-1
TGCGCCAGCAGCTTGGGGGTCACTGGCCCGGATACGCAGTATTTT
CASSLGVTGPDTQYF
>few|.|TRBJ1-5|TRBV10-3
TGTGCCATCAGTGAAGAGGGACTTCAGCCCCAGCATTTT
CAISEEGLQPQHF
>.|TRBD2|TRBJ2-1|TRBV29-1
TGCAGCGTTGCGCGGGAGAGGAACAATGAGCAGTTCTTC
CSVARERNNEQFF
>.|.|TRBJ1-1|TRBV2
TGTGCCAGCAGAATAAACACTGAAGCTTTCTTT
CASRINTEAFF